The 6 T cell receptor beta chains given below trace back to one sample, sequenced in a study of blood T cells in healthy people across ages. Alongside a J-beta primer mix, a sample-barcoded 5' primer served in a second PCR lasting about 7 to 11 cycles. TCRdb itself ran the 5' RACE reads through MiXCR, one entry per CDR3 protein. The table has approximately 830,000 distinct CDR3 sequences, around 68% seen once. Specimen: blood. These receptors all come from a man aged 25 to 45 in good health.

V usage is TRBV6-5 and J usage is TRBJ1-4; D is ambiguous. V was pared by 0 bases and J by 0 bases, with 26 bases between. Per germline, CDR1 MNHEY and CDR2 SVGAGI. This CDR3 spans 22 amino acids. CDR3 sequence: CASSYSIGTAPSGWSTNEKLFF. CDR3 nucleotides: TGTGCCAGCAGTTACTCGATAGGAACAGCCCCGTCCGGTTGGTCAACTAATGAAAAACTGTTTTTT.

This clonotype has only a few counts. The J gene is TRBJ2-4, the V gene TRBV20-1; no definite D call. This CDR3 contains 13 residues. Germline V lookup: CDR1 DFQATT, CDR2 SNEGSKA (reference sequence). Trimming cost V 3 bases and J 1 base, with 7 bases left between them. This CDR3 is CSARMGAKNIQYF. CDR3 nucleotides: TGCAGTGCTAGGATGGGGGCCAAAAACATTCAGTACTTC.

This clonotype was detected a few times. This chain uses TRBV7-2 with TRBJ2-7; weak D call: TRBD2 (5 bases). V lost 1 base and J lost 2, with 15 bases in between. CDR3 length: 16 residues. Germline CDR1 reads SGHTA; CDR2 reads FQGNSA. Here the CDR3 reads CASSLDVGNGAYEQYF. The CDR3 DNA sequence: TGTGCCAGCAGCTTAGACGTCGGCAACGGGGCCTACGAGCAGTACTTC. The full variable domain, completed using reference TRBV7-2 and TRBJ2-7, is GAGVSQSPSNKVTEKGKDVELRCDPISGHTALYWYRQSLGQGLEFLIYFQGNSAPDKSGLPSDRFSAERTGGSVSTLTIQRTQQEDSAVYLCASSLDVGNGAYEQYFGPGTRLTVT.

A few counts support this clonotype. The J gene is TRBJ2-7, the V gene TRBV4-2; D remains unclear. The CDR3 loop spans 15 amino acids. Germline CDR1 is LGHNA and CDR2 is YNFKEQ. The V end lost 2 bases, the J end lost 3 bases, and 14 bases lay between the germline ends. CDR3 coding DNA: TGTGCCAGCAGCCAAAGCTCCCAAAGCGTCTACGAGCAGTACTTC. Translating gives CASSQSSQSVYEQYF.

This clonotype has just a few counts. This chain joins TRBV20-1 and TRBJ2-7; D assignment may be TRBD1 or TRBD2 (5 bases each). The CDR3 extends over 14 amino acids. V lost 2 bases and J 5 bases, leaving 16 bases between the germline ends. The germline V gene encodes CDR1 DFQATT and CDR2 SNEGSKA (reference sequence). This CDR3 reads CSARSAGTLHEQYF. The CDR3 nucleotides read TGCAGTGCTAGATCGGCAGGGACGCTACACGAGCAGTACTTC.

The V call is TRBV9, the J call TRBJ2-1, with 10 bases aligning to TRBD2. This CDR3 region has 15 residues. Germline V gives CDR1 SGDLS, CDR2 YYNGEE. Trimming removed 4 bases from V and 5 bases from J; junction bases left unmatched: 6. The CDR3 protein is CASSLSGGTNNEQFF. The CDR3 coding sequence is TGTGCCAGCAGCCTTAGCGGGGGGACTAACAATGAGCAGTTCTTC.